This T cell receptor (beta chain) was observed in a study of T cells in Graves' hyperthyroidism and ophthalmopathy. V lost 1 base to trimming and J lost 8 bases; unmatched junction nucleotides: 7. Germline V gene sequence: CDR1 DFQATT, CDR2 SNEGSKA (reference sequence). This CDR3 comprises 15 residues. Amplified TCR beta CDR3 regions came from RNA transcripts. An initial round of RT-PCR targeting the TCR CDR3 relied on the HTBI primer set. Each CDR3 protein is one row after TCRdb ran MiXCR on the multiplex PCR reads. The sample consists of 540,000 or so distinct CDR3 sequences, approximately 44% of them appearing once.

This chain joins TRBV20-1 and TRBJ1-6; 8 nucleotides line up with TRBD1. The receptor comes from an adult woman with Graves' disease, either hyperthyroidism or ophthalmopathy (not recorded which). Sequencing used peripheral blood or thyroid tissue (not recorded which). This chain's CDR3 is CSARAQGEAYSPLHF. The CDR3 DNA follows: TGCAGTGCTAGAGCACAGGGGGAGGCCTATTCACCCCTCCACTTT.